This entry lists 32 T cell receptor beta chains sequenced from one sample in a study of T cells expressing NK-cell markers. No DNA is given; TCRdb re-called the 5' RACE reads and lists each CDR3 protein once. The listing contains about 460,000 distinct CDR3 sequences. Sequencing was carried out using blood T cells: a sorted CD56 or NKG2C T cell subset, CD4+ or CD8+ T cells, or bulk PBMC T cells (not recorded which). The receptor source for this set is a woman in her forties or fifties in good health.

The CDR3 sequence is CASSPRTGGMAKETQYF. This chain connects TRBV5-1 to TRBJ2-5; TCRdb gives TRBD1 as the D gene, but with no DNA this cannot be confirmed. The CDR3 loop spans 17 amino acids. Germline V CDR1 and CDR2: SGHRS, YFSETQ.

The chain joins TRBV28 to TRBJ2-5; TCRdb picks TRBD2, but there is no DNA to check that call. Germline values: CDR1 MDHEN, CDR2 SYDVKM. The length of the CDR3 is 13 residues. The CDR3 here is CASRGLAWETQYF.

The J gene is TRBJ1-2, the V gene TRBV7-9. The CDR3 spans 12 residues. Germline assignment: CDR1 SEHNR and CDR2 FQNEAQ (reference sequence). The CDR3 spells CASSSEGYGYTF.

The chain employs TRBV4-1 and TRBJ2-3; lacking DNA, the TRBD2 call made by TCRdb goes unchecked. The germline gives CDR1 MGHRA, CDR2 YSYEKL. The CDR3 is 17 amino acids. CDR3 amino acids: CASSQVNLAGGTDTQYF.

The chain employs TRBV29-1 and TRBJ2-5. This CDR3 contains 11 residues. Germline V gives CDR1 SQVTM, CDR2 ANQGSEA. CDR3 sequence reads: CSVLSGETQYF.

The V call is TRBV7-8, the J call TRBJ1-3. The CDR3 has 16 amino acids. Germline V gene sequence: CDR1 SGHVS, CDR2 FQNEAQ. CDR3 protein: CASSLARTGLGNTIYF.

The V gene is TRBV29-1, the J gene TRBJ1-1; TCRdb's D gene call, TRBD1, goes unchecked for lack of DNA. The germline V gene encodes CDR1 SQVTM and CDR2 ANQGSEA. This CDR3 has 15 amino acids. This CDR3 is CSVCATGGMNTEAFF.

CDR3 protein: CSARGGQWDTEAFF. The chain carries TRBV20-1 and TRBJ1-1; TCRdb lists TRBD1, though no DNA is available to test this call. The CDR3 covers 14 residues. Germline lookup yields CDR1 DFQATT and CDR2 SNEGSKA (reference sequence).

This chain's CDR3 is CASSQDRASGRAHEQFF. The V and J genes are TRBV4-1 and TRBJ2-1; there is no DNA to check the TCRdb D call of TRBD2. Germline-derived CDR1 and CDR2 are MGHRA and YSYEKL. The CDR3 totals 17 residues.

This sequence joins TRBV20-1 and TRBJ2-5; TCRdb designates TRBD2, a call that cannot be tested without DNA. Germline V gene data show CDR1 as DFQATT and CDR2 as SNEGSKA (reference sequence). This CDR3 has 13 residues. The CDR3: CSAPPGLQETQYF.

The chain is built from TRBV4-2 and TRBJ2-1; TCRdb names TRBD1, which stays unverified in the absence of DNA. Germline CDR1 is LGHNA and CDR2 is YNFKEQ. The CDR3 length is 13 residues. CDR3 amino acids: CASSQLAGAGEFF.

V gene TRBV4-1 combines with J gene TRBJ2-7. CDR3 length: 15 residues. Germline values: CDR1 MGHRA, CDR2 YSYEKL. Here the CDR3 reads CASRPSETYSYEQYF.

The chain recombines TRBV3-1 with TRBJ2-1; TCRdb reports TRBD2, a call that lacks DNA to check it against. The germline CDR1 and CDR2 sequences are LGHDT and YNNKEL (reference sequence). The CDR3 consists of 15 residues. CDR3 protein: CASSALAGVYNEQFF.

This chain joins TRBV7-3 and TRBJ2-2. The CDR3 runs 15 residues. CDR1 and CDR2 (germline): SGHTA, FQGTGA. The CDR3 sequence is CASRQGLANTGELFF.

CDR3 amino acids: CSASGGGGRLTDTQYF. This chain connects TRBV20-1 to TRBJ2-3; no DNA is available, so the TRBD1 call from TCRdb remains unchecked. Germline-derived CDR1 and CDR2 are DFQATT and SNEGSKA (reference sequence). There are 16 residues in the CDR3.

The V gene is TRBV12-3 or TRBV12-4, the J gene TRBJ2-3; TCRdb calls TRBD1, which cannot be checked without DNA. The length of the CDR3 is 11 residues. The CDR3 loop is CASRGIDTQYF.

The rearrangement joins TRBV28 to TRBJ2-3. This CDR3 is built from 15 residues. The germline V gene has CDR1 MDHEN and CDR2 SYDVKM. This CDR3 reads CASSLGGLSTDTQYF.

The rearrangement links TRBV24-1 to TRBJ2-1; with no DNA, the TCRdb D assignment of TRBD2 cannot be verified. CDR3 length: 16 amino acids. Per the germline V gene, CDR1 is KGHDR and CDR2 is SFDVKD. The CDR3 is CATSETGPRRYGEQFF.

V gene TRBV4-2 combines with J gene TRBJ1-4; without DNA, the TCRdb call of TRBD1 cannot be checked. Germline V lookup: CDR1 LGHNA, CDR2 YNFKEQ. The CDR3 is 14 residues long. Here the CDR3 reads CASSYDRGNEKLFF.

The chain employs TRBV29-1 and TRBJ2-2. The CDR3 covers 14 residues. Germline V gives CDR1 SQVTM, CDR2 ANQGSEA. CDR3 residues: CSVGVWGDTGELFF.

The V gene is TRBV20-1, the J gene TRBJ2-1; TCRdb designates TRBD1, a call that cannot be tested without DNA. The CDR3 totals 13 residues. Germline values: CDR1 DFQATT, CDR2 SNEGSKA (reference sequence). CDR3 region: CSARAPVVVEQFF.

This sequence joins TRBV6-1 and TRBJ1-1; TCRdb proposes TRBD1, but this gene call is untestable without DNA. The CDR3 has 13 amino acids. From germline, CDR1 is MNHNS and CDR2 SASEGT. This CDR3 reads CASTRNRAAEAFF.

The chain recombines TRBV7-2 with TRBJ2-2; checking the TCRdb D call of TRBD2 is not possible without DNA. Per germline, CDR1 SGHTA and CDR2 FQGNSA. The length of the CDR3 is 17 residues. CDR3 sequence: CASSYGLAGGVTGELFF. Supplemented by reference TRBV7-2 and TRBJ2-2, the full variable domain reads GAGVSQSPSNKVTEKGKDVELRCDPISGHTALYWYRQSLGQGLEFLIYFQGNSAPDKSGLPSDRFSAERTGGSVSTLTIQRTQQEDSAVYLCASSYGLAGGVTGELFFGEGSRLTVL.

This chain links TRBV12-3 or TRBV12-4 with TRBJ2-1; TCRdb's assignment of TRBD1 cannot be checked, as there is no DNA. There are 14 residues in the CDR3. CDR3 in amino acids: CASSPFGVGDEQFF.

This chain uses TRBV19 with TRBJ2-1; TCRdb returns TRBD2, unconfirmable since there is no DNA. Germline CDR1 reads LNHDA; CDR2 reads SQIVND (reference sequence). This CDR3 has 14 amino acids. CDR3 protein: CASSTWTSSDEQFF.

The gene calls are TRBV12-3 or TRBV12-4 and TRBJ2-1; TCRdb proposes TRBD2, but this gene call is untestable without DNA. The CDR3 consists of 17 residues. The CDR3 here is CASSFMASGISYNEQFF.

The chain links TRBV30 to TRBJ1-1. CDR3 length: 11 residues. Germline CDR1 reads GTSNPN; CDR2 reads SVGIG (reference sequence). CDR3: CAWRTARNCLF.

This chain connects TRBV20-1 to TRBJ2-3; TCRdb reports TRBD1, a call that lacks DNA to check it against. Germline V gives CDR1 DFQATT, CDR2 SNEGSKA (reference sequence). The CDR3 is 15 residues long. Here the CDR3 reads CSAAEGFLPADTQYF.

The rearrangement uses TRBV7-8 and TRBJ1-1. Germline CDR1 SGHVS, CDR2 FQNEAQ. This CDR3 region has 12 residues. The CDR3 loop is CASSPLYTEAFF.

The chain has TRBV6-2 or TRBV6-3 and TRBJ1-1; lacking DNA, the TRBD1 call made by TCRdb goes unchecked. The CDR3 has 12 residues. Germline V gene sequence: CDR1 MNHEY, CDR2 SVGEGT. CDR3 in amino acids: CASIRVNAEAFF.

The rearrangement uses TRBV5-1 and TRBJ2-1; TCRdb proposes TRBD2, but this gene call is untestable without DNA. Germline values: CDR1 SGHRS, CDR2 YFSETQ. The CDR3 sequence is 15 residues long. CDR3 sequence reads: CASSWRTSGAIEQFF.

The chain combines TRBV12-3 or TRBV12-4 with TRBJ2-1; TCRdb's D call of TRBD2 is untestable without DNA. This CDR3 is 15 amino acids long. This chain's CDR3 is CASSSSGRAGNEQFF.